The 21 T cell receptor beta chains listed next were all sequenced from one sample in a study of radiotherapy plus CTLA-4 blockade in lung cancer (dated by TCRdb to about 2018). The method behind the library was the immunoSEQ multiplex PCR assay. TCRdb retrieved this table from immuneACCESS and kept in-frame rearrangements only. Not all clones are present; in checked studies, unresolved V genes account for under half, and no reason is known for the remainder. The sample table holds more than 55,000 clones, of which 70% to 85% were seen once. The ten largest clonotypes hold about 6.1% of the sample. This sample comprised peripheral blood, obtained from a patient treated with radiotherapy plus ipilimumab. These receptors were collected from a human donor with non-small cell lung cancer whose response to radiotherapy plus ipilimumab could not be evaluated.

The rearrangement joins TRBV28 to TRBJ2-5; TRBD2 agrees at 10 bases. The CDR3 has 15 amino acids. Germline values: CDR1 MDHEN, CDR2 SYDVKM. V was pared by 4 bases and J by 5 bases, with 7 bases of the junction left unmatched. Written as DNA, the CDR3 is TGTGCCAGCAGTTCACTACTAGCGGGAAAGGAGACCCAGTACTTC. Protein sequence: CASSSLLAGKETQYF.

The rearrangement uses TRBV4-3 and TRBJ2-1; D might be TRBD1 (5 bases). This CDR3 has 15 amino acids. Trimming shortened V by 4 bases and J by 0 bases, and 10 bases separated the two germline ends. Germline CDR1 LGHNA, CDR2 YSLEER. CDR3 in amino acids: CASSPDRSSYNEQFF. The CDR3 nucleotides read TGCGCCAGCAGCCCAGACAGAAGCTCCTACAATGAGCAGTTCTTC.

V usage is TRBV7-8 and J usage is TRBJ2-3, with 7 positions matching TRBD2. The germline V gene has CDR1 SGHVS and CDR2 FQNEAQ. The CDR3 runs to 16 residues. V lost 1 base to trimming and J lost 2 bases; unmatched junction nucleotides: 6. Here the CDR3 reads CASSLGWGTNTDTQYF. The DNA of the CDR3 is TGTGCCAGCAGCTTAGGGTGGGGGACTAACACAGATACGCAGTATTTT.

The CDR3 loop reads CASSYNRGVLNYGYTF. CDR3 coding DNA: TGTGCCAGCAGCTACAACCGGGGGGTACTAAACTATGGCTACACCTTC. The V gene is TRBV7-9, the J gene TRBJ1-2, with a possible D match to TRBD1 (5 bases). Looked up from germline, CDR1 is SEHNR and CDR2 is FQNEAQ (reference sequence). The CDR3 is 16 residues long. Trimming pared 4 bases from V and 2 bases from J, leaving 17 bases between.

The CDR3, as DNA: TGTGCCAGCAGCCCAGGGGCCCCTAATGAAAAACTGTTTTTT. Translation gives CASSPGAPNEKLFF. The chain carries TRBV11-2 and TRBJ1-4; perhaps TRBD1 as D (6 bases). The germline CDR1 and CDR2 sequences are SGHAT and FQNNGV. Between the trimmed V and J ends, which lost 5 bases and 3 bases, there was a span of 10 bases. The CDR3 has 14 amino acids.

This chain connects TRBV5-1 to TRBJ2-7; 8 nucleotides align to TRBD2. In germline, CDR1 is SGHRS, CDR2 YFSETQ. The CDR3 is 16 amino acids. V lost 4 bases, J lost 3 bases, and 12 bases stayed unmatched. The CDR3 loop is CASSVGAGGANYEQYF. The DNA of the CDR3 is TGCGCCAGCAGCGTTGGCGCCGGGGGGGCGAACTACGAGCAGTACTTC.

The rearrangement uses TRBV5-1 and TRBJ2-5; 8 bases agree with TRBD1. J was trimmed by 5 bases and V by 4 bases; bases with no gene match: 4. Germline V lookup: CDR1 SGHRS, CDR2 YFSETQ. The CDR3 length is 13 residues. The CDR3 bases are TGCGCCAGCAGCCCAGGGGGCTGGGAGACCCAGTACTTC. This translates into CASSPGGWETQYF. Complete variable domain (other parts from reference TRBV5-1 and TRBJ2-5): KAGVTQTPRYLIKTRGQQVTLSCSPISGHRSVSWYQQTPGQGLQFLFEYFSETQRNKGNFPGRFSGRQFSNSRSEMNVSTLELGDSALYLCASSPGGWETQYFGPGTRLLVL.

The DNA for the CDR3 is TGTGCCAGCAGCGTCTCAGACAATGAGCAGTTCTTC. Its translation is CASSVSDNEQFF. V is TRBV9 and J is TRBJ2-1; D unresolved. V lost 2 bases to trimming and J lost 5 bases, with 5 bases between them. CDR1 and CDR2 (germline): SGDLS, YYNGEE. The CDR3 is made up of 12 amino acids. Looking up the rest from reference TRBV9 and TRBJ2-1 gives the full variable domain: DSGVTQTPKHLITATGQRVTLRCSPRSGDLSVYWYQQSLDQGLQFLIQYYNGEERAKGNILERFSAQQFPDLHSELNLSSLELGDSALYFCASSVSDNEQFFGPGTRLTVL.

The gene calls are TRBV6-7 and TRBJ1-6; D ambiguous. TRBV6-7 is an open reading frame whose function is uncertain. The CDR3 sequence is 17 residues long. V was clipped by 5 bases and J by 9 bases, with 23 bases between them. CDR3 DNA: TGTGCCAGCAGTGAGGCGACGGAGAGGAGGGTAGGTTCACCCCTCCACTTT. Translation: CASSEATERRVGSPLHF.

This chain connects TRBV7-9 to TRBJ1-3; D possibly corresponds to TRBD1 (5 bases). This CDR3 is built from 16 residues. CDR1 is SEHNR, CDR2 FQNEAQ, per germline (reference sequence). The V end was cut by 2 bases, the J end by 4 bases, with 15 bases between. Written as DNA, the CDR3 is TGTGCCAGCAGCTTACTAACAGGCCTCAGGGGAAACACCATATATTTT. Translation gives CASSLLTGLRGNTIYF.

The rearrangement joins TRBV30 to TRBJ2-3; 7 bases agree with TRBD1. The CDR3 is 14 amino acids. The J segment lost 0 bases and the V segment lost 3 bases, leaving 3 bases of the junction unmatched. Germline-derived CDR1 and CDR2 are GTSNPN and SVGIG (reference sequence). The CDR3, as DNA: TGTGCCTGGAGCAAAGGGGGCAGCACAGATACGCAGTATTTT. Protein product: CAWSKGGSTDTQYF.

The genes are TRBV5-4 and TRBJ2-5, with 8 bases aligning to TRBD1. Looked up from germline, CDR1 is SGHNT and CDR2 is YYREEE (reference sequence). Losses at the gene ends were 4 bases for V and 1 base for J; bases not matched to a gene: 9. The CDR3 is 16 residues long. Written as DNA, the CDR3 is TGTGCCAGCAGCGCACCAGGGGGCATCTCCCAAGAGACCCAGTACTTC. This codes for CASSAPGGISQETQYF. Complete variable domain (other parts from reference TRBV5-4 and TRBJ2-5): ETGVTQSPTHLIKTRGQQVTLRCSSQSGHNTVSWYQQALGQGPQFIFQYYREEENGRGNFPPRFSGLQFPNYSSELNVNALELDDSALYLCASSAPGGISQETQYFGPGTRLLVL.

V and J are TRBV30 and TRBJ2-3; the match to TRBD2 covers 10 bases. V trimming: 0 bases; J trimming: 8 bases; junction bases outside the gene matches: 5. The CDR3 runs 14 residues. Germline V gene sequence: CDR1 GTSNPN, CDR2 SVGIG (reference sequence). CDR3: CAWSVAGGPGTQYF. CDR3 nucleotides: TGTGCCTGGAGTGTAGCGGGAGGGCCGGGTACGCAGTATTTT. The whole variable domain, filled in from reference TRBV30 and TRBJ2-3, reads SQTIHQWPATLVQPVGSPLSLECTVEGTSNPNLYWYRQAAGRGLQLLFYSVGIGQISSEVPQNLSASRPQDRQFILSSKKLLLSDSGFYLCAWSVAGGPGTQYFGPGTRLTVL.

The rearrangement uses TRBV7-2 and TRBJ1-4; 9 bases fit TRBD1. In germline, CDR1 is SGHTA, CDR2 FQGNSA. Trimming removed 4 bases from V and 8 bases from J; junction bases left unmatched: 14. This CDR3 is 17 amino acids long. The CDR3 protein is CASSSYPVQGAKEKLFF. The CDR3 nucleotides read TGTGCCAGCAGCTCTTACCCAGTACAGGGGGCAAAGGAAAAACTGTTTTTT.

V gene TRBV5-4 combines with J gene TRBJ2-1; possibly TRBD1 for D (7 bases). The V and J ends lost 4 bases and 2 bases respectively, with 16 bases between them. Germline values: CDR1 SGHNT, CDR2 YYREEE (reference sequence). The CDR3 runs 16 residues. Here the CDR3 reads CASSDTSGGPYNEQFF. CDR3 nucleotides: TGTGCCAGCAGCGATACCTCAGGGGGGCCCTACAATGAGCAGTTCTTC.

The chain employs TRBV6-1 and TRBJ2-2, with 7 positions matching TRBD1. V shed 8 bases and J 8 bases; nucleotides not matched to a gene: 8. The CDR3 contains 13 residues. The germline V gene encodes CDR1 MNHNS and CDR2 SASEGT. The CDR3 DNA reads TGTGCCAGCTCCCACGACAGGGTTGGGGAGCTGTTTTTT. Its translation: CASSHDRVGELFF.

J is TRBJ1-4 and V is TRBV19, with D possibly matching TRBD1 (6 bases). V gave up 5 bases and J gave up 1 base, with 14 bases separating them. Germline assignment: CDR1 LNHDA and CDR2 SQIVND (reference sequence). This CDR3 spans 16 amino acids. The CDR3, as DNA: TGTGCCAGTAGTGGCAGGGGATTTGAAACTAATGAAAAACTGTTTTTT. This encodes CASSGRGFETNEKLFF.

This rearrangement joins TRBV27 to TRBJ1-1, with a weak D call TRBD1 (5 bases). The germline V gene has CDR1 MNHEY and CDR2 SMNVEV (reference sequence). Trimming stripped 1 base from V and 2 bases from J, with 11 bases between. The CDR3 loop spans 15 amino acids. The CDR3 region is CASSLWGDRNTEAFF. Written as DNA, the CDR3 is TGTGCCAGCAGTTTATGGGGGGACCGAAACACTGAAGCTTTCTTT.

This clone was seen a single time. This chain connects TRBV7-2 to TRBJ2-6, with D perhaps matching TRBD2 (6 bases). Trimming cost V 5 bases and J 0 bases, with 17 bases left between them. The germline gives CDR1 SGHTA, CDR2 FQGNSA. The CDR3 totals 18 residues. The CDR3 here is CASSPGVMGYSGANVLTF. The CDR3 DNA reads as TGTGCCAGCAGCCCGGGGGTGATGGGATACTCTGGGGCCAACGTCCTGACTTTC. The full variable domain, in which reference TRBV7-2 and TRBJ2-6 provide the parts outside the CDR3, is GAGVSQSPSNKVTEKGKDVELRCDPISGHTALYWYRQSLGQGLEFLIYFQGNSAPDKSGLPSDRFSAERTGGSVSTLTIQRTQQEDSAVYLCASSPGVMGYSGANVLTFGAGSRLTVL.

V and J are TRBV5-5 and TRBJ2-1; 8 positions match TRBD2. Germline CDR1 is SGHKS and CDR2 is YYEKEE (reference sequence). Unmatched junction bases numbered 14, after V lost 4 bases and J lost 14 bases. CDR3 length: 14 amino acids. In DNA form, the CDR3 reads TGTGCCAGCAGCCTAATGACTAGCGTGGGCTCTGAGTTCTTC. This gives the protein CASSLMTSVGSEFF.

The CDR3 loop is CASSLGRGTTGELFF. In DNA form, the CDR3 reads TGTGCCAGCAGCTTAGGGCGGGGTACCACCGGGGAGCTGTTTTTT. The chain links TRBV7-9 to TRBJ2-2; D is perhaps TRBD2 (6 bases). This CDR3 contains 15 residues. Between the trimmed V and J ends, which lost 1 base and 4 bases, there was a span of 10 bases. Germline V gene data show CDR1 as SEHNR and CDR2 as FQNEAQ (reference sequence).